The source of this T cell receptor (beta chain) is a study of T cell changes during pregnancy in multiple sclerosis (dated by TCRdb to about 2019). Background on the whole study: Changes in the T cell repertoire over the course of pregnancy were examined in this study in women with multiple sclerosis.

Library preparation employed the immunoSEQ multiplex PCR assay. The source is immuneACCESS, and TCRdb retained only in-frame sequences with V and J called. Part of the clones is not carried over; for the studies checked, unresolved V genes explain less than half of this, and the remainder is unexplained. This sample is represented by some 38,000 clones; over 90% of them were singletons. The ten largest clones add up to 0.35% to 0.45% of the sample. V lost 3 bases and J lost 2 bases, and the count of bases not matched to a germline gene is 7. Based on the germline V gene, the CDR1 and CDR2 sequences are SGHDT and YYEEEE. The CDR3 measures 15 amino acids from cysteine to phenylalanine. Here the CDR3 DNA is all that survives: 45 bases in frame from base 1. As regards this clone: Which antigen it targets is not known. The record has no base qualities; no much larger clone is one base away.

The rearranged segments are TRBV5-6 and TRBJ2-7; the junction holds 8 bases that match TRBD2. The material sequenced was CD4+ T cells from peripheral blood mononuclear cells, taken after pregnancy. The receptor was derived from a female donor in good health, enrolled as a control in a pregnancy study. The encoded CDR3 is CASSWGGRGAYEQYF. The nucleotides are TGTGCCAGCAGCTGGGGGGGGCGGGGGGCCTACGAGCAGTACTTC.